This passage covers 31 T cell receptor beta chains from one sample sequenced in a study of blood T cell repertoires in COVID-19. The method was immunoSEQ multiplex PCR; TCRdb's version includes in-frame clones alone and lacks a portion of them. This sample has some 220,000 clones, with around 81% found just once. Input material: peripheral blood. All receptors come from a human donor in a cohort sampled during active COVID-19.

CDR3 sequence reads: CASSLGLWDIGYGYTF. Here the CDR3 DNA reads TGTGCCAGCAGCTTGGGTCTTTGGGACATCGGCTATGGCTACACCTTC. The chain links TRBV5-6 to TRBJ1-2; D may be TRBD1 (6 bases). CDR3 length: 16 amino acids. Germline V lookup: CDR1 SGHDT, CDR2 YYEEEE. The ends were cut back, 0 bases at V and 4 bases at J, with 16 bases in the middle.

The chain couples TRBV12-3 or TRBV12-4 to TRBJ1-3; no clear D gene. The CDR3 extends over 13 amino acids. V was shortened by 6 bases and J by 0 bases, with 6 bases between the two germline ends. Here the CDR3 reads CASRQASGNTIYF. CDR3 bases: TGTGCCAGCAGGCAGGCCTCTGGAAACACCATATATTTT.

The gene calls are TRBV6-5 and TRBJ1-3, with a possible D match to TRBD1 (6 bases). The CDR3 spans 15 residues. V was shortened by 6 bases and J by 1 base, with 13 bases between the two germline ends. Per the germline V gene, CDR1 is MNHEY and CDR2 is SVGAGI. CDR3 amino acids: CASSAGTKSGNTIYF. The CDR3 DNA reads as TGTGCCAGCAGCGCCGGGACAAAATCTGGAAACACCATATATTTT.

This clone was found once. The chain carries TRBV19 and TRBJ1-1; D is unclear. The CDR3 consists of 14 residues. The germline CDR1 and CDR2 sequences are LNHDA and SQIVND (reference sequence). The germline V and J ends were trimmed by 5 bases and 4 bases, with 14 bases remaining between them. The CDR3 loop is CASSPQVSSTEAFF. The CDR3 coding sequence is TGTGCCAGTAGTCCCCAGGTTTCGAGCACTGAAGCTTTCTTT.

The V gene is TRBV7-2, the J gene TRBJ1-2; the D is unclear. Between the trimmed V and J ends, which lost 3 bases and 7 bases, there was a span of 12 bases. Germline CDR1 is SGHTA and CDR2 is FQGNSA. This CDR3 comprises 13 residues. This CDR3 is CASSFYGEGGYTF. CDR3 nucleotide sequence: TGTGCCAGCAGCTTCTACGGGGAGGGTGGCTACACCTTC. The complete variable domain, with remaining parts taken from reference TRBV7-2 and TRBJ1-2, reads GAGVSQSPSNKVTEKGKDVELRCDPISGHTALYWYRQSLGQGLEFLIYFQGNSAPDKSGLPSDRFSAERTGGSVSTLTIQRTQQEDSAVYLCASSFYGEGGYTFGSGTRLTVV.

V and J are TRBV18 and TRBJ2-1; 7 bases map to TRBD2. V dropped 5 bases and J dropped 4; count of bases not matched to a gene: 5. The CDR3 is made up of 14 amino acids. Looked up from germline, CDR1 is KGHSH and CDR2 is LQKENI. CDR3 sequence reads: CASSASGAYNEQFF. CDR3 in DNA: TGTGCCAGCTCAGCTAGCGGAGCTTACAATGAGCAGTTCTTC.

The genes are TRBV3-1 (or the pseudogene TRBV3-2) and TRBJ2-1; D may be TRBD2 (7 bases). The length of the CDR3 is 17 residues. CDR1 and CDR2 from the germline V gene are LGHDT and YNNKEL (reference sequence). V gave up 0 bases and J gave up 8 bases, with 20 bases separating them. The CDR3 DNA sequence: TGTGCCAGCAGCCAAGATTTCGGCGGGGGCGCTCCGGATGAGCAGTTCTTC. It yields the protein CASSQDFGGGAPDEQFF.

The chain links TRBV9 to TRBJ2-7, with 7 bases identical to TRBD1. This CDR3 region has 13 residues. The germline gives CDR1 SGDLS, CDR2 YYNGEE. V was clipped by 0 bases and J by 6 bases; unmatched bases: 3. CDR3 nucleotide sequence: TGTGCCAGCAGCGTAGAACAGGGGACCGAGCAGTACTTC. Translated: CASSVEQGTEQYF. The whole variable domain, remainder taken from reference TRBV9 and TRBJ2-7, is DSGVTQTPKHLITATGQRVTLRCSPRSGDLSVYWYQQSLDQGLQFLIQYYNGEERAKGNILERFSAQQFPDLHSELNLSSLELGDSALYFCASSVEQGTEQYFGPGTRLTVT.

This clone showed up just a few times. The sample holds other DNA sequences that translate to the same CDR3. J is TRBJ2-2 and V is TRBV9; D possibly corresponds to TRBD2 (6 bases). The V end lost 0 bases, the J end lost 1 base, and 7 bases lay between the germline ends. The CDR3 contains 15 residues. In germline, CDR1 is SGDLS, CDR2 YYNGEE. CDR3 loop: CASSVDGGNTGELFF. The CDR3 region has the DNA TGTGCCAGCAGCGTAGACGGGGGGAACACCGGGGAGCTGTTTTTT. Variable domain in full (rest from reference TRBV9 and TRBJ2-2): DSGVTQTPKHLITATGQRVTLRCSPRSGDLSVYWYQQSLDQGLQFLIQYYNGEERAKGNILERFSAQQFPDLHSELNLSSLELGDSALYFCASSVDGGNTGELFFGEGSRLTVL.

V gene TRBV4-2 combines with J gene TRBJ2-7; D may be TRBD1 (6 bases). CDR1 and CDR2 (germline): LGHNA, YNFKEQ. The CDR3 loop spans 15 amino acids. Trimming pared 0 bases from V and 4 bases from J, leaving 13 bases between. The CDR3 sequence: CASSQDRTGRYEQYF. Written as DNA, the CDR3 is TGTGCCAGCAGCCAAGATAGAACAGGGCGATACGAGCAGTACTTC.

This chain links TRBV28 with TRBJ2-7; TRBD2 aligns across 9 bases. The CDR3 runs to 16 residues. V was clipped by 4 bases and J by 4 bases; unmatched bases: 11. Per the germline V gene, CDR1 is MDHEN and CDR2 is SYDVKM. The CDR3 sequence is CASSSRLAVPTYEQYF. The CDR3, as DNA: TGTGCCAGCAGTTCAAGACTAGCGGTCCCTACTTACGAGCAGTACTTC.

V usage is TRBV5-4 and J usage is TRBJ2-7; the D gene is possibly TRBD2 (6 bases). Deletions cut 2 bases from V and 4 bases from J, with 13 bases between. This CDR3 has 14 amino acids. CDR1 and CDR2 (germline): SGHNT, YYREEE (reference sequence). The CDR3 sequence is CASSFGSQRYEQYF. For the CDR3, the DNA is TGTGCCAGCAGCTTCGGGAGTCAGAGGTACGAGCAGTACTTC.

Only a few counts were recorded for this clone. The rearrangement joins TRBV4-2 to TRBJ1-2, with TRBD1 identical over 8 bases. The junction had 8 bases not matched to a gene; V was cut back by 0 bases and J by 8 bases. Germline lookup yields CDR1 LGHNA and CDR2 YNFKEQ. The CDR3 is 15 amino acids. The CDR3 DNA follows: TGTGCCAGCAGCCAAGATCTGGAATACAGGGGGGGCTACACCTTC. Amino acid sequence: CASSQDLEYRGGYTF.

V usage is TRBV2 and J usage is TRBJ1-1; D remains unclear. This CDR3 has 11 residues. Per the germline V gene, CDR1 is SNHLY and CDR2 is FYNNEI. V lost 10 bases, J lost 4 bases, and 10 bases lay in between. The DNA for the CDR3 is TGTGCCATCGACGGCGGCACTGAAGCTTTCTTT. Its protein product is CAIDGGTEAFF.

To note about this clone: Other nucleotide sequences from this sample produce the same CDR3. V is TRBV24-1 and J is TRBJ1-1, with a weak D call TRBD1 (5 bases). V was trimmed by 3 bases and J by 5 bases, leaving 12 bases between them. Per germline, CDR1 KGHDR and CDR2 SFDVKD. The CDR3 contains 14 residues. CDR3 nucleotides: TGTGCCACCAGTGATCCGGGGGTAGGTACTGAAGCTTTCTTT. Its translation: CATSDPGVGTEAFF.

The rearrangement links TRBV6-5 to TRBJ2-3, with 8 bases that match TRBD2. Germline V CDR1 and CDR2: MNHEY, SVGAGI. The CDR3 contains 16 residues. J lost 4 bases, V lost 0 bases, and 6 bases had no gene match. Here the CDR3 reads CASSYSASGFSDTQYF. The CDR3 region has the DNA TGTGCCAGCAGTTACTCGGCTAGCGGGTTTTCAGATACGCAGTATTTT.

The V gene is TRBV28, the J gene TRBJ2-1; D uncertain. V lost 4 bases and J lost 0, with 10 bases in between. The CDR3 is made up of 15 amino acids. Germline V gene data show CDR1 as MDHEN and CDR2 as SYDVKM. Written as DNA, the CDR3 is TGTGCCAGCAGTTACGCAGGAAGCTCCTACAATGAGCAGTTCTTC. As protein: CASSYAGSSYNEQFF.

This clone appeared a single time. J is TRBJ2-2 and V is TRBV24-1, with 7 bases fitting TRBD2. With 6 bases clipped from V and 3 bases from J, the junction kept 3 bases outside the gene matches. This CDR3 contains 14 residues. In germline, CDR1 is KGHDR, CDR2 SFDVKD. CDR3 amino acids: CATSWGGYTGELFF. CDR3 coding DNA: TGTGCCACCAGTTGGGGGGGGTACACCGGGGAGCTGTTTTTT.

This chain links TRBV19 with TRBJ2-4; weak D call: TRBD2 (5 bases). The CDR3 totals 17 residues. Trimming took off 6 bases at V and 0 bases at J, with 18 bases between the two ends. CDR1 LNHDA and CDR2 SQIVND come from the germline V gene (reference sequence). The CDR3 here is CASSPGNGRLAKNIQYF. The DNA of the CDR3 is TGTGCCAGTAGCCCGGGGAACGGGCGACTAGCCAAAAACATTCAGTACTTC.

The chain couples TRBV11-3 to TRBJ2-6; 7 bases are a match to TRBD1. This CDR3 spans 17 amino acids. Germline CDR1 SGHNT, CDR2 YENEEA. The trim removed 6 bases at V and 0 bases at J, leaving 8 bases unmatched. CDR3 sequence: CASSSGTEPSGANVLTF. CDR3 DNA: TGTGCCAGCAGTTCCGGGACAGAACCCTCTGGGGCCAACGTCCTGACTTTC.

The genes are TRBV4-3 and TRBJ2-6, with D possibly TRBD2 on 6 matching bases. V lost 1 base and J 0 bases, leaving 13 bases between the germline ends. The CDR3 is 18 residues long. Per germline, CDR1 LGHNA and CDR2 YSLEER. This CDR3 is CASSQAWGLDSGANVLTF. The CDR3 bases are TGCGCCAGCAGCCAAGCCTGGGGACTGGACTCTGGGGCCAACGTCCTGACTTTC.

The chain recombines TRBV5-8 with TRBJ2-5, with D possibly matching TRBD1 (6 bases). V was cut by 4 bases and J by 3 bases, with 16 bases left in between. This CDR3 is built from 15 residues. Germline V lookup: CDR1 SGHTS, CDR2 YDEGEE. The CDR3: CASSPGTSREETQYF. CDR3 coding DNA: TGTGCCAGCAGCCCGGGGACATCCCGAGAAGAGACCCAGTACTTC.

This clone was seen only a few times. This chain connects TRBV9 to TRBJ2-2, with 7 bases aligning to TRBD2. The CDR3 totals 17 residues. Germline V gene lookup returns CDR1 SGDLS and CDR2 YYNGEE. Unmatched junction bases numbered 7, after V lost 0 bases and J lost 2 bases. The CDR3, as DNA: TGTGCCAGCAGCGTAGGGGGTCTAGCGGAAAACACCGGGGAGCTGTTTTTT. Amino acids: CASSVGGLAENTGELFF.

The V call is TRBV5-6, the J call TRBJ1-4, with TRBD1 identical over 8 bases. After removal of 3 bases from V and 1 base from J, the junction contained 11 bases not matched to a gene. The CDR3 has 18 amino acids. Looked up from germline, CDR1 is SGHDT and CDR2 is YYEEEE. The CDR3 DNA reads as TGTGCCAGCAGCTCCTTTCTCACAGGGGGTAGAACTAATGAAAAACTGTTTTTT. The encoded protein is CASSSFLTGGRTNEKLFF. The whole variable domain, remainder taken from reference TRBV5-6 and TRBJ1-4, is DAGVTQSPTHLIKTRGQQVTLRCSPKSGHDTVSWYQQALGQGPQFIFQYYEEEERQRGNFPDRFSGHQFPNYSSELNVNALLLGDSALYLCASSSFLTGGRTNEKLFFGSGTQLSVL.

The sample holds a few counts of this clone. This sequence joins TRBV7-8 and TRBJ2-1; the D gene is possibly TRBD1 (6 bases). Germline lookup yields CDR1 SGHVS and CDR2 FQNEAQ. Trimming left V 4 bases short and J 7 bases short, with 14 bases between. This CDR3 spans 14 amino acids. Written as DNA, the CDR3 is TGTGCCAGCAGCTCTCAGCAAGGGGGTAATGAGCAGTTCTTC. It is translated as CASSSQQGGNEQFF.

This clone was seen just once. The genes are TRBV3-1 (or the pseudogene TRBV3-2) and TRBJ1-2; TRBD1 matches 7 bases. The V gene's germline CDR1 is LGHDT and CDR2 YNNKEL (reference sequence). The CDR3 consists of 17 residues. V was pared by 1 base and J by 1 base, with 9 bases of the junction left unmatched. CDR3 sequence: CASSQGDGTDFNYGYTF. The CDR3 nucleotides are TGTGCCAGCAGCCAAGGAGATGGGACAGATTTTAACTATGGCTACACCTTC.

Only one count was recorded for this clone. V and J are TRBV6-5 and TRBJ1-1; no clear D gene. V dropped 6 bases and J dropped 6 bases, with 14 bases sitting between them. The CDR3 consists of 13 residues. Germline CDR1 reads MNHEY; CDR2 reads SVGAGI. CDR3 nucleotide sequence: TGTGCCAGCAGGCGCCCTATACCCTCTGAAGCTTTCTTT. This translates into CASRRPIPSEAFF.

The chain employs TRBV20-1 and TRBJ1-1, with D hard to call. Trimming removed 8 bases at V and 6 bases at J, with 13 bases between. This CDR3 has 11 amino acids. Germline V lookup: CDR1 DFQATT, CDR2 SNEGSKA (reference sequence). In nucleotides, the CDR3 is TGCAGTACAGTAGGGAGCCCTGAAGCTTTCTTT. Translating gives CSTVGSPEAFF.

The chain uses TRBV4-2 and TRBJ1-1; 8 nucleotides match TRBD1. Trimming cost V 0 bases and J 1 base; bases outside gene matches: 1. There are 15 residues in the CDR3. Germline loops: CDR1 LGHNA, CDR2 YNFKEQ. CDR3 protein: CASSQDQGANTEAFF. The CDR3 region has the DNA TGTGCCAGCAGCCAAGATCAGGGGGCGAACACTGAAGCTTTCTTT.

This rearrangement joins TRBV15 to TRBJ2-5; tentatively, D is TRBD1 (5 bases). The CDR3 has 15 amino acids. V lost 0 bases to trimming and J lost 1 base, with 9 bases between them. CDR1 and CDR2 (germline): LNHNV, YYDKDF (reference sequence). The CDR3 reads CATSRDPTGQETQYF. In DNA form, the CDR3 reads TGTGCCACCAGCAGAGACCCCACAGGCCAAGAGACCCAGTACTTC.

This chain connects TRBV27 to TRBJ2-7; tentative D call: TRBD1 (6 bases). Trimming took off 0 bases at V and 0 bases at J, with 9 bases between the two ends. The V gene's germline CDR1 is MNHEY and CDR2 SMNVEV (reference sequence). This CDR3 contains 15 residues. CDR3 amino acids: CASSLSGTSSYEQYF. CDR3 nucleotide sequence: TGTGCCAGCAGTTTATCGGGGACAAGCTCCTACGAGCAGTACTTC.